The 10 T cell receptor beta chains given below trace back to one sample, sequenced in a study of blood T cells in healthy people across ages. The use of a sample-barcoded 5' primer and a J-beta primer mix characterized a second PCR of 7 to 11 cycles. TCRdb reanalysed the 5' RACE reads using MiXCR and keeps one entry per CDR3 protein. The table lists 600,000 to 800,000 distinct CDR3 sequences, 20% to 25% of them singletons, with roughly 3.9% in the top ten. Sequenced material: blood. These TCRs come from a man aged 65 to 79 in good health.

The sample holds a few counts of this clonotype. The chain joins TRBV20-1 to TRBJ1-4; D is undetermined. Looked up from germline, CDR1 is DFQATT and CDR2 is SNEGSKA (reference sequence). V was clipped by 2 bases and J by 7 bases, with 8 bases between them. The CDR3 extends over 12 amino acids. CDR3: CSARRGSEKLFF. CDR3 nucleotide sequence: TGCAGTGCTAGACGTGGGAGTGAAAAACTGTTTTTT.

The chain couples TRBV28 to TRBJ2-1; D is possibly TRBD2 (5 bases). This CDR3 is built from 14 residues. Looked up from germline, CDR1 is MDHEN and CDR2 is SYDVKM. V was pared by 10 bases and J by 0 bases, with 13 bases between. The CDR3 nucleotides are TGTGCCACCCATAGCGTACACTCCTACAATGAGCAGTTCTTC. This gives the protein CATHSVHSYNEQFF.

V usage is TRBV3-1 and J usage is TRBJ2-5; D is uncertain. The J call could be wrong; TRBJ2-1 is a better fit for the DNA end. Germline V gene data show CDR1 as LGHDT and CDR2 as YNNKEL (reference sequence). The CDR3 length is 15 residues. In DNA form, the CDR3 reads TGTGCCAGCACCCCTGCGGAGACCTTTGGTCATGAGCAGTTCTTC. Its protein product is CASTPAETFGHEQFF.

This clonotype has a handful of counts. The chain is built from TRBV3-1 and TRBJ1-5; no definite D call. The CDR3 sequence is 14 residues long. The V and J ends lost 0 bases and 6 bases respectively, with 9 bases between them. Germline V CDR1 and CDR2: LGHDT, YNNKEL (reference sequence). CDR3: CASSQDGLRQPQHF. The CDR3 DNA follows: TGTGCCAGCAGCCAAGATGGGCTTCGTCAGCCCCAGCATTTT.

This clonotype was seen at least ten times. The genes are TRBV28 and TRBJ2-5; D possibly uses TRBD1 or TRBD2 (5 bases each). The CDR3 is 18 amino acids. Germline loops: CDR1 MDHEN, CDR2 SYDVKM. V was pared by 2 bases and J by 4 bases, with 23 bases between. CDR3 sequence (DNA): TGTGCCAGCAGTTTACCCCTGAGGGGCAGTGAGTCGGTAGAGACCCAGTACTTC. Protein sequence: CASSLPLRGSESVETQYF.

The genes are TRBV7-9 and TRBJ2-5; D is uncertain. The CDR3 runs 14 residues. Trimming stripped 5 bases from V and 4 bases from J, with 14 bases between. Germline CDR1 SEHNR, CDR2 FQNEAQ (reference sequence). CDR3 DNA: TGTGCCAGCAGCCTCCCACCGGGCCTAGAGACCCAGTACTTC. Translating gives CASSLPPGLETQYF.

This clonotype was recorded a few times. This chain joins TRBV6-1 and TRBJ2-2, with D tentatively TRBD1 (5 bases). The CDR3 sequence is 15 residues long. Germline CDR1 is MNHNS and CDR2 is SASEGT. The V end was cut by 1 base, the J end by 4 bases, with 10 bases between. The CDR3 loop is CASSEVQGTTGELFF. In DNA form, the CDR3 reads TGTGCCAGCAGTGAAGTTCAGGGAACCACCGGGGAGCTGTTTTTT.

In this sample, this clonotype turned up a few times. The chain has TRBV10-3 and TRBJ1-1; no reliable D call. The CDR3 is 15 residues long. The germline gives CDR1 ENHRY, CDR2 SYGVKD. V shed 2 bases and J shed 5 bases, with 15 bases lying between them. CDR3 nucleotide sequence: TGTGCCATCAGTGAGCCCGGGTGGGGAGGAACTGAAGCTTTCTTT. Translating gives CAISEPGWGGTEAFF.

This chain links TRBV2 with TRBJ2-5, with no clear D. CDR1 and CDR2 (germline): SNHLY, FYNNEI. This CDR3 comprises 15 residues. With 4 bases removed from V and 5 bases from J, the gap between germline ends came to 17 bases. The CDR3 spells CASSARGTAVETQYF. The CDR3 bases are TGTGCCAGCAGTGCACGAGGAACCGCCGTCGAGACCCAGTACTTC. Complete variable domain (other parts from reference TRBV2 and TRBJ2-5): EPEVTQTPSHQVTQMGQEVILRCVPISNHLYFYWYRQILGQKVEFLVSFYNNEISEKSEIFDDQFSVERPDGSNFTLKIRSTKLEDSAMYFCASSARGTAVETQYFGPGTRLLVL.

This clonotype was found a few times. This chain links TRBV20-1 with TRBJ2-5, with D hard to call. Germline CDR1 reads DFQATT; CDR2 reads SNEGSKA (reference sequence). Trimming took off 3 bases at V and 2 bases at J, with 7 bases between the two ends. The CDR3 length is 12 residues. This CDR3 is CSARGSQETQYF. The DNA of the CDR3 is TGCAGTGCTAGGGGGTCACAAGAGACCCAGTACTTC.